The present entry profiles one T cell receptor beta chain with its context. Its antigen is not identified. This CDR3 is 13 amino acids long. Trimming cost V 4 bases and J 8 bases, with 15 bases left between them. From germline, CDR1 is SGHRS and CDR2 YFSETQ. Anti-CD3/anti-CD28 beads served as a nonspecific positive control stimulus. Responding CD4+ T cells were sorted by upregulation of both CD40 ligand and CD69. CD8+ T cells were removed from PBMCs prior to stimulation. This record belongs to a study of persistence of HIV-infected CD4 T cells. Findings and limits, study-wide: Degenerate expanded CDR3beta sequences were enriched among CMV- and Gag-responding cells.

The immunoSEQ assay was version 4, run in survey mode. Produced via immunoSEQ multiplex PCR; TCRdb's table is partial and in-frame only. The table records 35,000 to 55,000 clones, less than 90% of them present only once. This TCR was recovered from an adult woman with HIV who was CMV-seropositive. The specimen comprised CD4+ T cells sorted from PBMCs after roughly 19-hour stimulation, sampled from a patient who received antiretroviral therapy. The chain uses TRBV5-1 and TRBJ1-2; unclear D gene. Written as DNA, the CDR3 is TGCGCCAGCAGCCAGTTTTCTAATCTCGGCTACACCTTC. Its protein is CASSQFSNLGYTF.